This T cell receptor beta chain was profiled in a study of shared clonotypes between healthy human individuals. Study in general: The plates for each donor numbered three CD4 naive, three CD4 memory, two CD8 naive and one CD8 memory. Overall study findings and caveats: The authors sampled blood alone, and tissue repertoires likely differ. Inspection by rarefaction showed sorted-subset sequencing to be incomplete despite large depth.

Trimming at V came to 4 bases and at J to 9 bases, leaving 15 bases not matched to a gene. Looked up from germline, CDR1 is SGHNT and CDR2 is YYREEE (reference sequence). The CDR3 extends over 17 amino acids. This clone came up once. Its antigen is not known. The authors split each subset's genomic DNA evenly across several immunoSEQ plates. Here immunoSEQ multiplex PCR was the method, and the copy in TCRdb shows in-frame clones only, minus some. The sample has 1.6 million or so clones; roughly 95% are singletons. The V gene is TRBV5-4, the J gene TRBJ2-1, with 11 bases lining up with TRBD2. Sequences were obtained from naive CD4+ T cells sorted from blood. The subset is: CD45RA+ positively selected. This sequence was found in a man aged 30 to 45 in good health. The CDR3 sequence: CASSPHSALAGVSEQFF. The CDR3 region has the DNA TGTGCCAGCAGCCCCCATTCGGCACTAGCGGGAGTTAGTGAGCAGTTCTTC.